One sample yielded the 23 T cell receptor beta chains listed below, sequenced in a study of T cell changes during pregnancy in multiple sclerosis. Sequenced by immunoSEQ multiplex PCR; TCRdb stores in-frame clones only, minus some. This sample has approximately 53,000 clones, with approximately 91% found just once. The specimen comprised CD4+ T cells from peripheral blood mononuclear cells, sampled in the second trimester of pregnancy. These receptors all come from a female donor with multiple sclerosis, enrolled in a pregnancy study.

V usage is TRBV9 and J usage is TRBJ2-3, with D uncertain. V was clipped by 4 bases and J by 6 bases, with 9 bases between them. The germline V gene encodes CDR1 SGDLS and CDR2 YYNGEE. The CDR3 runs 12 residues. Here the CDR3 reads CASSPHKDTQYF. The CDR3 DNA reads as TGTGCCAGCAGCCCACACAAGGATACGCAGTATTTT.

The chain uses TRBV6-1 and TRBJ1-1; D gene uncertain. Deletions cut 5 bases from V and 5 bases from J, with 18 bases between. CDR3 size: 15 residues. In germline, CDR1 is MNHNS, CDR2 SASEGT. The CDR3, as DNA: TGTGCCAGCAGTACCCCTGCGAGGTTCATTACTGAAGCTTTCTTT. Translating it yields CASSTPARFITEAFF.

V and J are TRBV2 and TRBJ1-2; D is possibly TRBD1 (5 bases). V gave up 5 bases and J gave up 8 bases, with 12 bases separating them. Germline V gene lookup returns CDR1 SNHLY and CDR2 FYNNEI. This CDR3 spans 12 amino acids. CDR3 nucleotides: TGTGCCAGCAGTTCAGGGATTCTGGGCTACACCTTC. Translated, it gives CASSSGILGYTF.

V usage is TRBV7-9 and J usage is TRBJ2-1; 9 bases match TRBD2. This CDR3 is built from 15 residues. After removal of 5 bases from V and 10 bases from J, the junction contained 12 bases not matched to a gene. CDR1 is SEHNR and CDR2 is FQNEAQ in the germline V gene (reference sequence). The CDR3 DNA reads TGTGCCAGCAGCCCCGCGGGGGGGCTTCGAATAGAGCAGTTCTTC. Translated: CASSPAGGLRIEQFF.

The rearrangement uses TRBV5-1 and TRBJ2-7, with TRBD2 identical over 10 bases. Per germline, CDR1 SGHRS and CDR2 YFSETQ. V shed 4 bases and J 1 base; nucleotides not matched to a gene: 11. This CDR3 spans 17 amino acids. The CDR3 is CASSPYPALAGSYEQYF. The DNA of the CDR3 is TGCGCCAGCAGCCCCTACCCGGCACTAGCGGGATCCTACGAGCAGTACTTC.

The chain is built from TRBV25-1 and TRBJ2-4; a possible D gene is TRBD2 (6 bases). V lost 3 bases and J 4 bases, leaving 7 bases between the germline ends. Germline V CDR1 and CDR2: MGHDK, SYGVNS. The CDR3 is 13 amino acids. The CDR3 is CASSEAGKNIQYF. The CDR3 DNA is TGTGCCAGCAGTGAGGCGGGAAAAAACATTCAGTACTTC.

The chain is built from TRBV5-4 and TRBJ2-2; tentative D call: TRBD2 (6 bases). The CDR3 has 14 residues. Germline CDR1 reads SGHNT; CDR2 reads YYREEE (reference sequence). Trimming shortened V by 4 bases and J by 6 bases, and 13 bases separated the two germline ends. The CDR3 DNA reads as TGTGCCAGCAGCCCACGCGGGGACGCCGGGGAGCTGTTTTTT. Translation gives CASSPRGDAGELFF.

The V and J genes are TRBV19 and TRBJ2-2, with a possible D match to TRBD1 (5 bases). CDR1 and CDR2 (germline): LNHDA, SQIVND (reference sequence). The CDR3 has 14 residues. The ends were cut back, 6 bases at V and 5 bases at J, with 13 bases in the middle. The CDR3 nucleotides read TGTGCCAGTAGACGGCAGGGCGAAACCGGGGAGCTGTTTTTT. It specifies CASRRQGETGELFF.

This clone has just one count. In nucleotides, the CDR3 is TGTGCCAGCAGTTGGGGTCGGGGTCCCTACAATGAGCAGTTCTTC. Protein: CASSWGRGPYNEQFF. The V call is TRBV2, the J call TRBJ2-1; a possible D gene is TRBD2 (5 bases). The CDR3 has 15 residues. V was pared by 5 bases and J by 2 bases, with 13 bases between. Germline CDR1 reads SNHLY; CDR2 reads FYNNEI.

V usage is TRBV6-5 and J usage is TRBJ2-6, with D maybe TRBD1 (5 bases). The CDR3 covers 15 residues. Germline CDR1 MNHEY, CDR2 SVGAGI. The V and J ends lost 6 bases and 1 base respectively, with 10 bases between them. The CDR3, as DNA: TGTGCCAGCAGCTCCGACAGTTCTGGGGCCAACGTCCTGACTTTC. Its protein is CASSSDSSGANVLTF.

In this sample, this clone turned up once. The genes are TRBV7-3 and TRBJ2-7, with TRBD1 as a possible D gene (5 bases). Germline assignment: CDR1 SGHTA and CDR2 FQGTGA. With 2 bases removed from V and 3 bases from J, the gap between germline ends came to 14 bases. This CDR3 spans 15 amino acids. The CDR3 bases are TGTGCCAGCAGCTTAGAAATGGGGCCTAACTACGAGCAGTACTTC. Translating gives CASSLEMGPNYEQYF.

CDR3 coding DNA: TGCGCCAGCAGTCTCAACAGGAATGGCTACACCTTC. Its translation: CASSLNRNGYTF. The chain joins TRBV10-2 to TRBJ1-2; D is perhaps TRBD1 (5 bases). Germline CDR1 and CDR2: WSHSY and SAAADI. The V end was cut by 5 bases, the J end by 6 bases, with 10 bases between. The CDR3 is 12 residues long.

The chain is built from TRBV14 and TRBJ1-2; D perhaps matches TRBD1 (6 bases). This CDR3 region has 18 residues. Trimming removed 1 base from V and 4 bases from J, with 22 bases in between. Germline V gene lookup returns CDR1 SGHDN and CDR2 FVKESK. The CDR3 sequence is CASSQAGTTHYAGYGYTF. In DNA, the CDR3 is TGTGCCAGCAGCCAAGCAGGGACAACCCACTATGCGGGCTATGGCTACACCTTC.

This clone was observed once. V usage is TRBV18 and J usage is TRBJ1-1, with unresolved D. Germline assignment: CDR1 KGHSH and CDR2 LQKENI. The V end lost 2 bases, the J end lost 3 bases, and 13 bases lay between the germline ends. The length of the CDR3 is 15 residues. The CDR3 loop reads CASSPVRGADTEAFF. For the CDR3, the DNA is TGTGCCAGCTCACCAGTGCGAGGAGCGGACACTGAAGCTTTCTTT.

The chain joins TRBV2 to TRBJ1-2; D remains ambiguous. Germline loops: CDR1 SNHLY, CDR2 FYNNEI. V lost 7 bases and J lost 4, with 22 bases in between. The CDR3 runs 16 residues. The CDR3 region is CASNRGTERNPYGYTF. As DNA, the CDR3 is TGTGCCAGCAATCGGGGAACAGAGAGAAACCCCTATGGCTACACCTTC.

V usage is TRBV6-9 and J usage is TRBJ1-3; D is undetermined. CDR1 MNHGY and CDR2 SVAAGI come from the germline V gene. V was clipped by 8 bases and J by 3 bases, with 14 bases between them. The CDR3 runs to 14 residues. CDR3 in amino acids: CASFTHGVGNTIYF. The CDR3 DNA reads TGTGCCAGCTTCACCCACGGGGTTGGAAACACCATATATTTT.

The chain couples TRBV7-9 to TRBJ1-1; TRBD1 is a possible D gene (5 bases). CDR3 size: 12 residues. Looked up from germline, CDR1 is SEHNR and CDR2 is FQNEAQ (reference sequence). The V gene lost 5 bases and the J gene lost 4 bases, with 8 bases spanning the gap. The chain's CDR3 is CASSQGFTEAFF. The CDR3 nucleotides are TGTGCCAGCAGCCAGGGCTTCACTGAAGCTTTCTTT.

This clone was detected once. This chain links TRBV18 with TRBJ2-3, with D possibly matching TRBD1 (5 bases). This CDR3 is 14 amino acids long. The V gene's germline CDR1 is KGHSH and CDR2 LQKENI. Trimming pared 3 bases from V and 2 bases from J, leaving 9 bases between. CDR3 protein: CASSPRQLTDTQYF. The CDR3 DNA reads TGTGCCAGCTCACCCAGACAGCTCACAGATACGCAGTATTTT.

The rearrangement uses TRBV25-1 and TRBJ2-3; D is undetermined. V was trimmed by 3 bases and J by 0 bases, leaving 7 bases between them. Germline V lookup: CDR1 MGHDK, CDR2 SYGVNS. This CDR3 spans 14 amino acids. CDR3 DNA sequence: TGTGCCAGCAGTGACAGGTTTAGCACAGATACGCAGTATTTT. Translation: CASSDRFSTDTQYF.

This chain links TRBV14 with TRBJ1-2; D gene ambiguous. This CDR3 spans 11 amino acids. Trimming took off 5 bases at V and 8 bases at J, with 9 bases between the two ends. In germline, CDR1 is SGHDN, CDR2 FVKESK. CDR3 sequence: CASSNGYGYTF. The CDR3 region has the DNA TGTGCCAGCAGCAACGGGTACGGCTACACCTTC.

This sequence joins TRBV7-9 and TRBJ2-2, with 9 bases aligning to TRBD1. Unmatched junction bases numbered 15, after V lost 3 bases and J lost 7 bases. CDR1 is SEHNR and CDR2 is FQNEAQ in the germline V gene (reference sequence). The CDR3 is 18 amino acids. The CDR3 sequence is CASSFLFPGQGLGGELFF. The CDR3 coding sequence is TGTGCCAGCAGCTTCCTCTTTCCCGGACAGGGGCTGGGCGGGGAGCTGTTTTTT.

In DNA, the CDR3 is TGTGCCAGCTGGACAGGGGGGTCCGGGGAGCTGTTTTTT. This encodes CASWTGGSGELFF. The chain employs TRBV27 and TRBJ2-2; 10 nucleotides align to TRBD1. Germline V gives CDR1 MNHEY, CDR2 SMNVEV (reference sequence). V gave up 8 bases and J gave up 6 bases; unmatched junction bases: 3. This CDR3 comprises 13 residues.

The chain links TRBV6-1 to TRBJ1-2; tentatively, D is TRBD1 (6 bases). The CDR3 runs 14 residues. Germline-derived CDR1 and CDR2 are MNHNS and SASEGT. V was clipped by 4 bases and J by 6 bases, with 15 bases between them. CDR3 region: CASSVRQEGNGYTF. CDR3 coding DNA: TGTGCCAGCAGTGTACGACAGGAAGGTAATGGCTACACCTTC.